This TCR beta chain was recovered during a study of blood T cell repertoires in COVID-19. Whole-study context: PBMCs, B-cell-depleted T cells, or T cells provided the cDNA or gDNA that made up the material.

Methods used by the authors: By means of reference gene primer amplification, nucleated cell counts were estimated. Using immunoSEQ multiplex PCR, the repertoire was profiled, and TCRdb retains in-frame clones only, with some absent. From that table come the V and J calls and clone size; the DNA was used to work out D and trimming. The sample lists some 250,000 clones; approximately 83% were seen once. Germline CDR1 reads SGHRS; CDR2 reads YFSETQ. The length of the CDR3 is 16 residues. The trim removed 2 bases at V and 0 bases at J, leaving 5 bases unmatched. The rearrangement links TRBV5-1 to TRBJ2-3; 8 bases agree with TRBD2. This clonotype was sampled from an elderly woman with acute or convalescent COVID-19. Input material: peripheral blood. CDR3 DNA: TGCGCCAGCAGCTTCAGAGCGGGGGCCAGCACAGATACGCAGTATTTT. This codes for CASSFRAGASTDTQYF.